Presented here are 5 T cell receptor beta chains from one specimen sequenced in a study of cytomegalovirus exposure and HLA in healthy donors. The PCR was carried out with 60 Vbeta primers and 13 Jbeta primers. Sequencing used immunoSEQ multiplex PCR; TCRdb keeps in-frame clones, though not all of them. Seen here are fewer than 150,000 clones, roughly four fifths observed once, and the top ten hold around 15%. The sample consisted of PBMCs. These receptors came from a man aged 50 to 60 in good health and CMV-seropositive.

CDR3 DNA: TGTGCCAGCAGTGAAGGCCGGGAGGGCCTAGGGGAGACCCAGTACTTC. It is translated as CASSEGREGLGETQYF. V and J are TRBV6-1 and TRBJ2-5, with 8 bases lining up with TRBD2. With 1 base clipped from V and 5 bases from J, the junction kept 9 bases outside the gene matches. Germline-derived CDR1 and CDR2 are MNHNS and SASEGT. There are 16 residues in the CDR3.

This clone was recorded a few times. The chain carries TRBV5-1 and TRBJ2-5, with 7 bases aligning to TRBD1. With the DNA end fitting TRBJ2-7 better, the J assignment may be wrong. CDR1 and CDR2 (germline): SGHRS, YFSETQ. This CDR3 comprises 17 residues. The CDR3 DNA sequence: TGCGCCAGCAGCCCGACAGGGTTCGGGTTAGGCGGCTACGAGCAGTACTTC. This gives the protein CASSPTGFGLGGYEQYF.

The V and J genes are TRBV28 and TRBJ1-2; TRBD1 is a possible D gene (6 bases). V lost 3 bases, J lost 8 bases, and 25 bases lay in between. CDR3 length: 17 residues. Germline CDR1 and CDR2: MDHEN and SYDVKM. CDR3 in amino acids: CASSFPGEGGAGRGYTF. As DNA, the CDR3 is TGTGCCAGCAGTTTCCCCGGGGAGGGGGGGGCAGGGAGAGGCTACACCTTC.

CDR3 nucleotides: TGTGCCATCAGGCCGGGACAGGGCTATAATTCACCCCTCCACTTT. Residues: CAIRPGQGYNSPLHF. The rearrangement links TRBV10-3 to TRBJ1-6; 9 nucleotides agree with TRBD1. The V segment lost 6 bases and the J segment 3 bases; nucleotides outside the gene matches: 3. CDR3 length: 15 amino acids. Germline lookup yields CDR1 ENHRY and CDR2 SYGVKD.

This chain connects TRBV5-1 to TRBJ2-5, with 8 bases aligning to TRBD2. The germline gives CDR1 SGHRS, CDR2 YFSETQ. Trimming at V came to 0 bases and at J to 2 bases, leaving 6 bases not matched to a gene. The length of the CDR3 is 16 residues. The CDR3 DNA reads as TGCGCCAGCAGCTTGGTGGCTAGCGGGCCACAAGAGACCCAGTACTTC. This encodes CASSLVASGPQETQYF.